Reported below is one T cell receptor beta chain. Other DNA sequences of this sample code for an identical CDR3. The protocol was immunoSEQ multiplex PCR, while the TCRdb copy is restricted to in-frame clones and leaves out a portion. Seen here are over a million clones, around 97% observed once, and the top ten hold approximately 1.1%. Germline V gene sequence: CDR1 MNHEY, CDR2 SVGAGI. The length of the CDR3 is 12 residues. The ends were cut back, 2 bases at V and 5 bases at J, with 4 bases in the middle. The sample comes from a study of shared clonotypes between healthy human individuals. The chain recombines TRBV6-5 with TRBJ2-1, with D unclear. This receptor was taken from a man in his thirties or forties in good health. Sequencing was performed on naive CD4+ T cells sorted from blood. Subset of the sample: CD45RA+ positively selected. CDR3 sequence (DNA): TGTGCCAGCAGTTACCCGAACAATGAGCAGTTCTTC. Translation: CASSYPNNEQFF.